Detailed here is one T cell receptor (beta chain). Source study methods: Amplification of reference gene primers provided the estimated nucleated cell counts. Clones were sequenced by immunoSEQ multiplex PCR, and TCRdb holds only the in-frame ones, with some missing. The DNA gave D and trimming, while V, J and clone size come from that table. This sample carries roughly 410,000 clones, around nine tenths of them seen once, and the ten largest clones take roughly 1.4%. Trimming took 1 base from V and 5 from J; bases not matched to a gene: 6. Germline values: CDR1 MGHRA, CDR2 YSYEKL. The CDR3 is 15 residues long. Followed longitudinally, the Seattle patients had been enrolled during active infection. The data derive from a study of blood T cell repertoires in COVID-19. The wider study: Both acute and convalescent COVID-19 samples were obtained from the United States, Italy and Spain. Sample material is recorded as cDNA or gDNA derived from T cells, B-cell-depleted T cells, or PBMCs.

Source material: peripheral blood. The gene calls are TRBV4-1 and TRBJ2-5, with TRBD1 matching 8 bases. This receptor was obtained from a woman in her thirties or forties with COVID-19, enrolled during active disease. CDR3 nucleotides: TGCGCCAGCAGCCAAGCGACAGGGGTTCCGGAGACCCAGTACTTC. Residues: CASSQATGVPETQYF.